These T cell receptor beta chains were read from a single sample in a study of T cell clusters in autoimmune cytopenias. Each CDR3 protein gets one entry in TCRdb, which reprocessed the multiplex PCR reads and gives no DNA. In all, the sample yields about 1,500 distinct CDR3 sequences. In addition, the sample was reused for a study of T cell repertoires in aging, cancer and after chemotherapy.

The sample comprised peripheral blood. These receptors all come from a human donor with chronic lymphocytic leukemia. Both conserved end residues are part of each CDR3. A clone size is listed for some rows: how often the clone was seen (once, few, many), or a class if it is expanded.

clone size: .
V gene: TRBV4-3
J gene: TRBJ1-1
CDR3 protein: CASSQAANTEAFF

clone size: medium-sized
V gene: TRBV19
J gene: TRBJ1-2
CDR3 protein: CASRTGTGYTF

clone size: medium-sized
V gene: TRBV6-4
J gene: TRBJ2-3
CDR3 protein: CASSDGQGGTDTQYF

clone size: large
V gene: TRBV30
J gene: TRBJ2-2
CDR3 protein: CAWSGLLEGELFF

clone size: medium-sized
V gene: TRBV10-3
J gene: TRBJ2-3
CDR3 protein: CAISADSTDTQYF

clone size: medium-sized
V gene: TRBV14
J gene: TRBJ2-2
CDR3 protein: CASSKGLAFITGELFF

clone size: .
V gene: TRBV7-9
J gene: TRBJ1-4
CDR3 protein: CASSSRASNEKLFF

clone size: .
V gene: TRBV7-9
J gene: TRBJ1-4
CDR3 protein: CASSPGQLKGEKLFF

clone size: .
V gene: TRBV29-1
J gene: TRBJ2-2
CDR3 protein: CSVATGSTGELFF

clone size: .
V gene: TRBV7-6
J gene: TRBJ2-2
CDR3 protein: CASSVAQDTGELFF

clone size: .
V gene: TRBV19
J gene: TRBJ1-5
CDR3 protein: CASSRRTGQGNSHGSQPQHF

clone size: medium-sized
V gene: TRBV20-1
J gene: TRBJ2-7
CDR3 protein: CSARGPVSYEQYF

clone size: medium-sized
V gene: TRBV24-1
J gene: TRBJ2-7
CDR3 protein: CATGGQGIPEQYF

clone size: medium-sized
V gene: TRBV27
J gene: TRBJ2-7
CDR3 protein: CASRRLAGLPSYEQYF

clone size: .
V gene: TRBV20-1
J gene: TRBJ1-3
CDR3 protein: CSARDNTVVSGNTIYF

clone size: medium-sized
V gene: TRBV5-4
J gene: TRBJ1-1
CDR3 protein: CASRPGQGATEAFF

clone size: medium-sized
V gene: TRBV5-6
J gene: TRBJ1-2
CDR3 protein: CASSHRDRDWYGYTF

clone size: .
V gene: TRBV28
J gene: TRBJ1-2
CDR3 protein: CASSSAGNYGYTF

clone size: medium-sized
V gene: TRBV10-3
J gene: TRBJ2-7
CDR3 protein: CAIRPSAGRYEQYF

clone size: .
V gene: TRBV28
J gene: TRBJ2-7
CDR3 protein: CASRGLADLYEQYF

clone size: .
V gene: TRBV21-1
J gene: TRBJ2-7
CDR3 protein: CASGGRDRAYEQYF

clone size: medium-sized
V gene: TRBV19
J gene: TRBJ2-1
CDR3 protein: CATSNPPGLAGSDGYNEQFF

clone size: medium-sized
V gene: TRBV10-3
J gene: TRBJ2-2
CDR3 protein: CAISESGSGRSTGELFF

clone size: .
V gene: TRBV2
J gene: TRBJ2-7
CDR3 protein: CASSEWTSGPEQYF

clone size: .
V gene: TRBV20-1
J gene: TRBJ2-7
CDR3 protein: CSAGTSGISSYEQYF

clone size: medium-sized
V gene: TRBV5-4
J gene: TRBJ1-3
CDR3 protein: CASSLGQGASGNTIYF

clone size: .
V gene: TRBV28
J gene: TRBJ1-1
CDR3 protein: CASSFSGSEAFF

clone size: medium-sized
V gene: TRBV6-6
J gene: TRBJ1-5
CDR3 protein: CASSYRGQTGGNQPQHF

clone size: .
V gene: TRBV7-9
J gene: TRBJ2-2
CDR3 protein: CASSRGQAGYEAFF

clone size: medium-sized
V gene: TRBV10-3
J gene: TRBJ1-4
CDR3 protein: CAISGGGGNEKLFF